The 30 T cell receptor beta chains listed next were all sequenced from one sample in a study of vaccination and CD4 T cells after COVID-19. Cultured CD4+ T-cell DNA underwent Oncomine TCR Beta short-read sequencing. TCRdb re-called the PCR reads with MiXCR, one entry per CDR3 protein. Among 3,000 to 4,500 distinct CDR3 sequences listed, around 17% were seen once. These receptors' antigens are unknown. Stated treatment: approximately 9-day PBMC culture with coronavirus spike peptide pools or control peptides (ViraFEST assay). Material for sequencing was CD4+ T cells from blood, cultured in vitro. These receptors all come from a human donor who had recovered from COVID-19.

The rearrangement joins TRBV6-2 or TRBV6-3 to TRBJ1-1; tentatively, D is TRBD1 (5 bases). Germline CDR1 MNHEY, CDR2 SVGEGT. The CDR3 runs to 14 residues. V lost 8 bases and J lost 5, with 18 bases in between. The CDR3 spells CASRAGDLNTEAFF. CDR3 coding DNA: TGTGCCAGCCGTGCGGGGGATTTAAATACTGAAGCTTTCTTT.

This clonotype was seen more than once but under ten times. This chain links TRBV11-2 with TRBJ2-1; D call uncertain. With 4 bases removed from V and 7 bases from J, the gap between germline ends came to 11 bases. Germline V gives CDR1 SGHAT, CDR2 FQNNGV. The CDR3 spans 13 residues. CDR3 sequence: CASSWSLGNEQFF. The CDR3 coding sequence is TGTGCCAGCAGCTGGTCCCTGGGGAATGAGCAGTTCTTC.

This clonotype was seen a handful of times. This sequence joins TRBV18 and TRBJ2-5; no definite D call. Trimming stripped 0 bases from V and 4 bases from J, with 9 bases between. CDR1 is KGHSH and CDR2 is LQKENI in the germline V gene. This CDR3 contains 14 residues. CDR3 DNA: TGTGCCAGCTCACCACCGCCTAGACGAGAGACCCAGTACTTC. Encoded protein: CASSPPPRRETQYF.

The rearrangement links TRBV6-2 or TRBV6-3 to TRBJ2-3, with D perhaps TRBD2 (5 bases). Looked up from germline, CDR1 is MNHEY and CDR2 is SVGEGT. The CDR3 consists of 14 residues. Trimming removed 8 bases at V and 1 base at J, with 13 bases between. The CDR3 nucleotides are TGTGCCAGCGGCCGGGGATCACGCACAGATACGCAGTATTTT. This translates into CASGRGSRTDTQYF.

This clonotype occurred a few times. The J gene is TRBJ2-6, the V gene TRBV4-1; D perhaps matches TRBD1 (5 bases). Germline CDR1 reads MGHRA; CDR2 reads YSYEKL. The CDR3 is 16 residues long. V was shortened by 1 base and J by 2 bases, with 9 bases between the two germline ends. Here the CDR3 reads CASSQGQSAGANVLTF. The CDR3, as DNA: TGCGCCAGCAGCCAAGGACAGAGCGCTGGGGCCAACGTCCTGACTTTC.

This clonotype was recorded a few times. This chain joins TRBV10-3 and TRBJ2-4; possibly TRBD2 for D (6 bases). V was trimmed by 11 bases and J by 8 bases, leaving 13 bases between them. The CDR3 runs 11 residues. The germline V gene has CDR1 ENHRY and CDR2 SYGVKD. CDR3 in amino acids: CAVGPGDIQYF. CDR3 nucleotides: TGTGCCGTTGGCCCGGGGGACATTCAGTACTTC.

This clonotype has just a few counts. The genes are TRBV12-3 or TRBV12-4 and TRBJ1-1, with 8 bases lining up with TRBD1. This CDR3 region has 13 residues. V was pared by 6 bases and J by 4 bases, with 4 bases of the junction left unmatched. CDR3 residues: CASRPTGGTEAFF. For the CDR3, the DNA is TGTGCCAGCAGGCCCACAGGGGGCACTGAAGCTTTCTTT.

This clonotype was found a few times. This sequence joins TRBV12-3 or TRBV12-4 and TRBJ1-1; TRBD1 matches 8 bases. The length of the CDR3 is 15 residues. Trimming at V came to 6 bases and at J to 4 bases, leaving 10 bases not matched to a gene. The CDR3: CASSPSPGGVTEAFF. CDR3 DNA: TGTGCCAGCAGCCCATCCCCAGGGGGCGTCACTGAAGCTTTCTTT.

This clonotype was detected only a few times. The CDR3 DNA reads TGTGCCAGCAGTTTCGGAGGGGAAACGCAGTATTTT. The encoded protein is CASSFGGETQYF. J is TRBJ2-3 and V is TRBV12-3 or TRBV12-4; TRBD2 might be the D (6 bases). The CDR3 contains 12 residues. V was cut by 3 bases and J by 9 bases, with 10 bases left in between.

With respect to this clonotype: A junction boundary mismatches the germline segment, possibly from a read error. The rearrangement joins TRBV11-2 to TRBJ1-1; D is undetermined. Germline CDR1 SGHAT, CDR2 FQNNGV. The CDR3 extends over 14 amino acids. The CDR3 loop reads CASSPRTGNSEAFF. Here the CDR3 DNA reads TGTGCCAGCAGCCCCCGGACGGGGAACTCTGAAGCTTTCTTT.

This clonotype is medium-sized (0.01 to 0.1%). The genes are TRBV6-1 and TRBJ1-2; no definite D call. Germline-derived CDR1 and CDR2 are MNHNS and SASEGT. The CDR3 runs to 13 residues. The ends were cut back, 10 bases at V and 8 bases at J, with 20 bases in the middle. The CDR3: CAIPNATRGGYTF. The CDR3 bases are TGTGCCATCCCTAATGCTACCCGAGGGGGCTACACCTTC.

The chain couples TRBV12-3 or TRBV12-4 to TRBJ1-5; D is ambiguous. Trimming removed 4 bases at V and 1 base at J, with 8 bases between. The CDR3 loop spans 14 amino acids. CDR3 DNA: TGTGCCAGCAGTTATGTGGGGAGCAATCAGCCCCAGCATTTT. It is translated as CASSYVGSNQPQHF.

The chain carries TRBV6-1 and TRBJ1-1, with 7 bases aligning to TRBD1. This CDR3 has 13 residues. The germline V gene encodes CDR1 MNHNS and CDR2 SASEGT. V shed 6 bases, J shed 1 base, and the junction held 2 bases outside the gene matches. The CDR3 loop is CASSRQGNTEAFF. The CDR3 bases are TGTGCCAGCAGCCGACAGGGGAACACTGAAGCTTTCTTT.

The genes are TRBV12-3 or TRBV12-4 and TRBJ1-6, with D perhaps matching TRBD1 (5 bases). The CDR3 is 15 amino acids. The V and J ends lost 7 bases and 5 bases respectively, with 15 bases between them. CDR3 region: CASTLGGIDNSPLHF. Written as DNA, the CDR3 is TGTGCCAGCACTCTGGGGGGAATTGATAATTCACCCCTCCACTTT.

The chain recombines TRBV6-2 or TRBV6-3 with TRBJ2-7; 8 bases are a match to TRBD1. Germline V lookup: CDR1 MNHEY, CDR2 SVGEGT. The CDR3 is 13 amino acids. With 6 bases clipped from V and 6 bases from J, the junction kept 7 bases outside the gene matches. The CDR3 loop is CASRGTGNTEQYF. As DNA, the CDR3 is TGTGCCAGCAGGGGGACAGGAAATACCGAGCAGTACTTC.

J is TRBJ1-4 and V is TRBV2, with TRBD1 matching 7 bases. The germline V gene has CDR1 SNHLY and CDR2 FYNNEI. The V gene end was trimmed by 5 bases and the J gene end by 6 bases; junction bases not matched to a gene: 6. The CDR3 is 14 residues long. CDR3 bases: TGTGCCAGCAGTACACAGGGGTCCGATGAAAAACTGTTTTTT. Translated: CASSTQGSDEKLFF.

Of note for this clonotype: Compared with germline, one end of the junction differs, possibly owing to a read error. V and J are TRBV6-1 and TRBJ2-7; D unclear. Germline CDR1 reads MNHNS; CDR2 reads SASEGT. The CDR3 totals 13 residues. Here the CDR3 DNA reads TGTGCCAACAGTGAAGAACGGATCAAGGGGCAGTACTTC. It codes for CANSEERIKGQYF.

This clonotype was counted a few times. The J gene is TRBJ1-2, the V gene TRBV5-1, with D tentatively TRBD1 (5 bases). Germline-derived CDR1 and CDR2 are SGHRS and YFSETQ. CDR3 length: 15 residues. Trimming took off 2 bases at V and 0 bases at J, with 11 bases between the two ends. This CDR3 reads CASSLQDPPNYGYTF. The CDR3, as DNA: TGCGCCAGCAGCTTACAGGACCCCCCTAACTATGGCTACACCTTC.

In its sample, this clonotype ranks as medium-sized. The chain combines TRBV4-1 with TRBJ2-3, with D maybe TRBD2 (6 bases). The length of the CDR3 is 17 residues. Germline V CDR1 and CDR2: MGHRA, YSYEKL. Trimming removed 0 bases at V and 0 bases at J, with 13 bases between. The CDR3 reads CASSQDLGTYSTDTQYF. The CDR3 DNA follows: TGCGCCAGCAGCCAAGATTTGGGGACTTATAGCACAGATACGCAGTATTTT.

The V call is TRBV6-1, the J call TRBJ2-1; 8 bases match TRBD1. V shed 5 bases and J 2 bases; nucleotides not matched to a gene: 5. This CDR3 has 15 residues. The germline V gene encodes CDR1 MNHNS and CDR2 SASEGT. The CDR3 DNA follows: TGTGCCAGCAGTAAGGACAGGGAACCCTACAATGAGCAGTTCTTC. This sequence encodes CASSKDREPYNEQFF.

This clonotype is judged medium-sized. This sequence joins TRBV27 and TRBJ2-2, with D unclear. V shed 6 bases and J shed 5 bases, with 16 bases lying between them. Germline CDR1 reads MNHEY; CDR2 reads SMNVEV (reference sequence). The CDR3 has 15 residues. The CDR3 region has the DNA TGTGCCAGCAGGTTGAAGCCCCGGAGTACCGGGGAGCTGTTTTTT. It codes for CASRLKPRSTGELFF.

The chain recombines TRBV19 with TRBJ2-1, with TRBD2 matching over 9 bases. J gave up 0 bases and V 5 bases, and 14 bases lay outside the gene matches. Germline assignment: CDR1 LNHDA and CDR2 SQIVND (reference sequence). This CDR3 spans 19 amino acids. The CDR3 nucleotides are TGTGCCAGTAGTCCCCGGGGTAGCGGGGGCCTTAGCTCCTACAATGAGCAGTTCTTC. This translates into CASSPRGSGGLSSYNEQFF.

By sample fraction, this clonotype is large. The chain links TRBV29-1 to TRBJ1-1, with D tentatively TRBD1 (5 bases). The V end lost 4 bases, the J end lost 7 bases, and 13 bases lay between the germline ends. Germline loops: CDR1 SQVTM, CDR2 ANQGSEA. CDR3 length: 12 amino acids. CDR3 region: CSVGGYGGEAFF. The CDR3 DNA reads as TGCAGCGTTGGAGGTTATGGGGGTGAAGCTTTCTTT.

This clonotype was seen more than once but under ten times. This sequence joins TRBV10-3 and TRBJ1-2, with D possibly TRBD1 on 6 matching bases. Germline values: CDR1 ENHRY, CDR2 SYGVKD. The CDR3 extends over 15 amino acids. Trimming removed 6 bases at V and 4 bases at J, with 18 bases between. The CDR3 DNA sequence: TGTGCCATCAGCGAAATCCGGGACAATAGCTATGGCTACACCTTC. It codes for CAISEIRDNSYGYTF.

By sample share, this clonotype is medium-sized. The chain combines TRBV12-3 or TRBV12-4 with TRBJ2-7; tentatively, D is TRBD2 (6 bases). Trimming cost V 5 bases and J 3 bases, with 11 bases left between them. CDR3 length equals 13 residues. Here the CDR3 reads CASSAGRVYEQYF. As DNA, the CDR3 is TGTGCCAGCAGTGCGGGACGGGTCTACGAGCAGTACTTC.

The CDR3 sequence is CASSLRESDTQYF. The CDR3 DNA reads as TGCGCCAGCAGCTTGAGAGAATCAGATACGCAGTATTTT. V is TRBV5-1 and J is TRBJ2-3; D gene ambiguous. V dropped 1 base and J dropped 4 bases, with 7 bases sitting between them. Germline CDR1 reads SGHRS; CDR2 reads YFSETQ. The CDR3 is 13 amino acids.

This clonotype was detected a few times. The genes are TRBV7-6 and TRBJ2-2; 9 nucleotides line up with TRBD1. CDR3 length: 15 residues. Losses at the gene ends were 4 bases for V and 6 bases for J; bases not matched to a gene: 6. Germline CDR1 reads SGHVS; CDR2 reads FNYEAQ. In nucleotides, the CDR3 is TGTGCCAGCAGCTGGACAGGGGAAGGATCCGGGGAGCTGTTTTTT. It yields the protein CASSWTGEGSGELFF.

The chain recombines TRBV20-1 with TRBJ2-7; the match to TRBD2 covers 11 bases. The junction had 5 bases not matched to a gene; V was cut back by 6 bases and J by 4 bases. Germline-derived CDR1 and CDR2 are DFQATT and SNEGSKA (reference sequence). This CDR3 contains 13 residues. CDR3 coding DNA: TGCAGTGCCCGACTAGCGGGACGGTACGAGCAGTACTTC. This gives the protein CSARLAGRYEQYF.

Only a few counts were recorded for this clonotype. The chain uses TRBV7-9 and TRBJ2-3, with D unclear. The CDR3 contains 14 residues. The V end was cut by 5 bases, the J end by 0 bases, with 9 bases between. Germline loops: CDR1 SEHNR, CDR2 FQNEAQ (reference sequence). CDR3 residues: CASSPIGSTDTQYF. The CDR3 DNA is TGTGCCAGCAGCCCCATCGGTAGCACAGATACGCAGTATTTT.

This clonotype was recorded only once. This chain connects TRBV12-3 or TRBV12-4 to TRBJ2-3; no clear D. V lost 0 bases, J lost 2 bases, and 9 bases lay in between. The CDR3 runs 15 residues. In DNA, the CDR3 is TGTGCCAGCAGTTTAGCGCGTACTCTCACAGATACGCAGTATTTT. Protein product: CASSLARTLTDTQYF.